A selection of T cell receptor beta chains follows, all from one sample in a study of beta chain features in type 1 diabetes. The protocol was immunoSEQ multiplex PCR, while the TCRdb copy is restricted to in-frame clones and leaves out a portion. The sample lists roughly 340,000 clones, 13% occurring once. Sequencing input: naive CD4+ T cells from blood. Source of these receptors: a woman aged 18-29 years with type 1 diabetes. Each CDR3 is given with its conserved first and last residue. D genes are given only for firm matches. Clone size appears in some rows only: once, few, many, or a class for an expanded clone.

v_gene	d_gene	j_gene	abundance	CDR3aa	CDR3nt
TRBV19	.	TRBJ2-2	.	CASSPTGSLVGLFF	TGTGCCAGTAGTCCGACAGGCAGTCTCGTGGGGCTGTTTTTT
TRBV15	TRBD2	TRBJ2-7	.	CATSRDDRLAEQYF	TGTGCCACCAGCAGAGATGATAGACTAGCCGAGCAGTACTTC
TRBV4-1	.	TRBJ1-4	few	CASSQGQGPTNEKLFF	TGCGCCAGCAGCCAAGGCCAGGGCCCAACTAATGAAAAACTGTTTTTT
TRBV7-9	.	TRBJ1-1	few	CASSFSGDTEAFF	TGTGCCAGCAGCTTCTCAGGGGACACTGAAGCTTTCTTT
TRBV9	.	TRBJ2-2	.	CASSARLVSWVTGELFF	TGTGCCAGCAGCGCAAGACTAGTCAGTTGGGTCACCGGGGAGCTGTTTTTT
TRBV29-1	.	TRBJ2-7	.	CSVVGGNYEQYF	TGCAGCGTAGTAGGAGGCAACTACGAGCAGTACTTC
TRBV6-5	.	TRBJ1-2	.	CASRQGYGYTF	TGTGCCAGCAGGCAGGGTTACGGCTACACCTTC
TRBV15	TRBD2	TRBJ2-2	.	CATSSGSGSLNTGELFF	TGTGCCACCAGCAGCGGAAGCGGGAGCCTGAACACCGGGGAGCTGTTTTTT
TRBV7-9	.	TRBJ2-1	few	CASSGGPEPFF	TGTGCCAGCAGTGGCGGCCCGGAGCCGTTCTTC
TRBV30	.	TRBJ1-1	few	CAWSGGLGTEAFF	TGTGCCTGGAGTGGCGGGCTTGGGACTGAAGCTTTCTTT
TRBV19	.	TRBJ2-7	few	CASSMQSRGRTYEQYF	TGTGCCAGTAGTATGCAGAGCAGGGGACGAACCTACGAGCAGTACTTC
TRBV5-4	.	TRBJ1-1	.	CASRIVGRTLKEAFF	TGTGCCAGCCGAATTGTGGGGAGGACACTGAAGGAAGCTTTCTTT
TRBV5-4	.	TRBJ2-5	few	CASSPTGSVETQYF	TGTGCCAGCAGCCCCACAGGTTCCGTTGAGACCCAGTACTTC
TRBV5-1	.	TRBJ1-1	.	CASSLGPQTNTEAFF	TGCGCCAGCAGCTTGGGACCACAGACGAACACTGAAGCTTTCTTT
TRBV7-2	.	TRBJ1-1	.	CASSLEWGRPNTEAFF	TGTGCCAGCAGCTTAGAATGGGGGCGACCGAACACTGAAGCTTTCTTT
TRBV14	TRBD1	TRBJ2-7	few	CASSQWDRDEQYF	TGTGCCAGCAGCCAATGGGACAGGGATGAGCAGTACTTC
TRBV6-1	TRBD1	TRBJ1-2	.	CAATRDRVGYTF	TGTGCCGCCACCCGGGACAGGGTTGGCTACACCTTC
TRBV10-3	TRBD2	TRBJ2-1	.	CAISALAGYEQFF	TGTGCCATCAGTGCTTTAGCGGGGTATGAGCAGTTCTTC
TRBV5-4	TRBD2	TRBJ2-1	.	CASRVAGTSPKDQFF	TGTGCCAGCAGGGTAGCGGGAACGAGTCCTAAGGACCAGTTCTTC
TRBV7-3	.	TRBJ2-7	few	CASRDFHYEQYF	TGTGCCAGCCGGGACTTCCACTACGAGCAGTACTTC
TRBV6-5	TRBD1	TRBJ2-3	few	CASSYSTGRDTQYF	TGTGCCAGCAGTTACTCGACAGGGAGAGATACGCAGTATTTT
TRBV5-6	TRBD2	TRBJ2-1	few	CASSVTSGSAGEQFF	TGTGCCAGCAGCGTGACTAGCGGGAGTGCCGGTGAGCAGTTCTTC
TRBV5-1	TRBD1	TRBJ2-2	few	CASMLTGGVTGELFF	TGCGCCAGCATGCTGACAGGGGGCGTCACCGGGGAGCTGTTTTTT
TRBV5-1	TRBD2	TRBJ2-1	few	CASSPGGGVDNEQFF	TGCGCCAGCAGCCCGGGAGGGGGTGTTGACAATGAGCAGTTCTTC
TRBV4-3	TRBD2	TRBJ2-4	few	CASSQDRGGSMGKNIQYF	TGCGCCAGCAGCCAAGATCGGGGCGGGAGTATGGGGAAAAACATTCAGTACTTC
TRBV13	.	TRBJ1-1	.	CASSLKQGPGNTEAFF	TGTGCCAGCAGCCTAAAACAGGGACCCGGGAACACTGAAGCTTTCTTT
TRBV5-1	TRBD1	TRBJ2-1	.	CASSTDRGFSYYNEQFF	TGCGCCAGCAGTACGGACAGGGGGTTTAGTTACTACAATGAGCAGTTCTTC
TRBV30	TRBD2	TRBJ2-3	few	CAWSPGLAGDADTQYF	TGTGCCTGGAGTCCCGGACTAGCGGGAGATGCAGATACGCAGTATTTT
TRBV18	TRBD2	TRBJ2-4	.	CASTTSGVAKNIQYF	TGTGCCAGCACCACTAGCGGGGTAGCCAAAAACATTCAGTACTTC
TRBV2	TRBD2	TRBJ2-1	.	CASDAGLAGDQFF	TGTGCCAGCGATGCAGGACTAGCGGGAGATCAGTTCTTC
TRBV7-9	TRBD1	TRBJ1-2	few	CASSRDRDYGYTF	TGTGCCAGCAGCCGGGACAGGGACTATGGCTACACCTTC
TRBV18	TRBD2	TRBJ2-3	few	CASSPGVIRGRARTDTQYF	TGTGCCAGCTCACCAGGGGTAATCCGCGGGAGGGCCCGCACAGATACGCAGTATTTT
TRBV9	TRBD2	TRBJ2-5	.	CASSVLAGAYDETQYF	TGTGCCAGCAGCGTTTTAGCGGGAGCGTACGACGAGACCCAGTACTTC
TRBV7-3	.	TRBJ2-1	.	CASSFLYFHEQFF	TGTGCCAGCAGCTTTCTTTACTTCCATGAGCAGTTCTTC
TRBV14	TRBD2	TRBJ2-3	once	CASSQGTSVADTQYF	TGTGCCAGCAGCCAAGGGACTAGCGTTGCAGATACGCAGTATTTT
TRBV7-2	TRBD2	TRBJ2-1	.	CASSFPTSTLYNEQFF	TGTGCCAGCAGCTTCCCGACTAGCACGTTATACAATGAGCAGTTCTTC